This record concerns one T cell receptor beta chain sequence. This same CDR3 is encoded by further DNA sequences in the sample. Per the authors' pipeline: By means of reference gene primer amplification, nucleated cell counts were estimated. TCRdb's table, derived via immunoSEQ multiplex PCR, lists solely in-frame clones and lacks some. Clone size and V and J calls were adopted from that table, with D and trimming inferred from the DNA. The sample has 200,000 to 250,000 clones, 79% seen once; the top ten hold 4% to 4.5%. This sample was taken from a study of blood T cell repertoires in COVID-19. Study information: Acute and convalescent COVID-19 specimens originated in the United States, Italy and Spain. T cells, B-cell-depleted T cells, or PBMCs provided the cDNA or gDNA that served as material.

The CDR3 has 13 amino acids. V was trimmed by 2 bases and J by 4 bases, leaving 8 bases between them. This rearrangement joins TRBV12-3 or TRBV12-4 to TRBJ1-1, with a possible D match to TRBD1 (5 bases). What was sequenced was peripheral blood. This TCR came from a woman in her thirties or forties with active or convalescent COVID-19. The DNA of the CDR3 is TGTGCCAGCAGTTTAAACGGGGGCACTGAAGCTTTCTTT. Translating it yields CASSLNGGTEAFF.